This passage covers 3 T cell receptor beta chains from one sample sequenced in a study of cytomegalovirus exposure and HLA in healthy donors (dated by TCRdb to 2016 to 2017). The library was made by the immunoSEQ multiplex PCR assay. For the multiplex PCR, a mixture combining 60 forward primers for TCR Vbeta segments and 13 reverse primers for TCR Jbeta segments was used. What TCRdb holds here is the immuneACCESS table cut down to in-frame rearrangements. Part of the clones is not present; checked against another copy, under half of the missing clones reflect an unresolved V gene, and the others are unexplained. The sample table records 150,000 to 160,000 clones; roughly three quarters of these occur just once. The ten largest clonotypes hold over 6% of the sample. Source material: PBMCs. The receptors come from a young man in good health and CMV-seropositive.

The chain has TRBV6-5 and TRBJ2-2; D perhaps matches TRBD1 (6 bases). V shed 6 bases and J shed 6 bases, with 14 bases lying between them. This CDR3 has 14 amino acids. Germline V gene lookup returns CDR1 MNHEY and CDR2 SVGAGI. The CDR3 sequence is CASRLSGAPGELFF. The CDR3 region has the DNA TGTGCCAGCAGACTCTCAGGGGCTCCCGGGGAGCTGTTTTTT.

The chain is built from TRBV29-1 and TRBJ2-2, with D unresolved. V was clipped by 3 bases and J by 3 bases, with 8 bases between them. CDR1 is SQVTM and CDR2 is ANQGSEA in the germline V gene. CDR3 size: 13 residues. The CDR3 DNA follows: TGCAGCGTTGATGCAGCGCACACCGGGGAGCTGTTTTTT. Encoded protein: CSVDAAHTGELFF.

This clone appeared once. The CDR3 DNA sequence: TGCAGCATCATAGCAACCCAACCCTCCTACGAGCAGTACTTC. This encodes CSIIATQPSYEQYF. This chain joins TRBV29-1 and TRBJ2-7; D gene ambiguous. Per germline, CDR1 SQVTM and CDR2 ANQGSEA. This CDR3 is built from 14 residues. V was trimmed by 8 bases and J by 0 bases, leaving 17 bases between them.